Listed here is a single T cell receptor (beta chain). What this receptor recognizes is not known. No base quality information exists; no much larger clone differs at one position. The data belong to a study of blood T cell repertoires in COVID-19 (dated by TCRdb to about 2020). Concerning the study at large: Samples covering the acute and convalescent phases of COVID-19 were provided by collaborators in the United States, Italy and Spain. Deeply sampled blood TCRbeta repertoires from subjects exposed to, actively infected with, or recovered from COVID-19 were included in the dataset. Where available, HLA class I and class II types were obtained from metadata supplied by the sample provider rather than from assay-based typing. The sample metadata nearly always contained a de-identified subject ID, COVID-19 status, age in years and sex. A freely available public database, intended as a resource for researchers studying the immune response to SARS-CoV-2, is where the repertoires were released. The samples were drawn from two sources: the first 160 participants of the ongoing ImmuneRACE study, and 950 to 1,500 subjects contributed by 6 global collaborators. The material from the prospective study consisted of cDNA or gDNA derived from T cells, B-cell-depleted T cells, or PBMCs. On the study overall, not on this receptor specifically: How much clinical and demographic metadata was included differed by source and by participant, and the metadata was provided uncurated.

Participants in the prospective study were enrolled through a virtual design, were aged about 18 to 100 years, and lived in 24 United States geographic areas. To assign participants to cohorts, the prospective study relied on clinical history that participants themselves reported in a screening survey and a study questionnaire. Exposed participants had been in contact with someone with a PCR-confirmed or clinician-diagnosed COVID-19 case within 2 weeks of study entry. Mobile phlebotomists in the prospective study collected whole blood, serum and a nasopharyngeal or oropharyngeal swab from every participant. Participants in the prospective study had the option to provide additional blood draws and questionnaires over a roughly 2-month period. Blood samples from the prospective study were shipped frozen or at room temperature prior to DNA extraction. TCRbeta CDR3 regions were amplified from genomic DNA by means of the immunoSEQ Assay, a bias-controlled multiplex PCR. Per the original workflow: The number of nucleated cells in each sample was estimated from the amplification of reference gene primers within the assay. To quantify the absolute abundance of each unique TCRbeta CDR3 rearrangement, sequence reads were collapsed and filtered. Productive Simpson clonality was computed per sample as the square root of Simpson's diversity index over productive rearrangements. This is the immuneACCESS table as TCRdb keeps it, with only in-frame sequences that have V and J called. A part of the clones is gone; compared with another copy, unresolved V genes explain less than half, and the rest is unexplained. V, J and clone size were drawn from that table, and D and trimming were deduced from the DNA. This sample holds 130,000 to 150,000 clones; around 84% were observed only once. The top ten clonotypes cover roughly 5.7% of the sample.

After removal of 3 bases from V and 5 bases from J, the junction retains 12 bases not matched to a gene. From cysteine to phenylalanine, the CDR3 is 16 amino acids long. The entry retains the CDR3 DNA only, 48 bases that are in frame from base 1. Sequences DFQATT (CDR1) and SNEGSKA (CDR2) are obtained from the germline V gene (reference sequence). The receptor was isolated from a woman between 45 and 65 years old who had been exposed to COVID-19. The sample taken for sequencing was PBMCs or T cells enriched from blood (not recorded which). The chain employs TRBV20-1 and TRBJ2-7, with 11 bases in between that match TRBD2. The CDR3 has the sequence CSASRPTSGRSNEQYF. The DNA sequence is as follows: TGCAGTGCTAGTCGGCCTACTAGCGGGAGATCCAACGAGCAGTACTTC.